The present T cell receptor beta chain was sequenced within a study of cytomegalovirus exposure and HLA in healthy donors. Points from the study as a whole: V- and J-gene trimming in TCR beta was tied to a missense DCLRE1C variant by an analysis performed later. A highly shared variant cluster was judged a likely technical artifact.

Comments on this clone: The antigen is not known.

The CDR3 contains 14 residues. Germline V gene lookup returns CDR1 SGHDT and CDR2 YYEEEE. V gave up 3 bases and J gave up 9 bases, with 16 bases separating them. Both 60 Vbeta primers and 13 Jbeta primers went into the PCR. Clones were sequenced by immunoSEQ multiplex PCR, and TCRdb holds only the in-frame ones, with some missing. The table lists about 110,000 clones, less than 70% of them singletons. The genes are TRBV5-6 and TRBJ2-1, with D perhaps matching TRBD1 (6 bases). The receptor comes from a woman between 65 and 79 years old in good health and CMV-seropositive. Material: PBMCs. CDR3 sequence: CASSYEQGLSEQFF. The CDR3 DNA reads TGTGCCAGCAGCTACGAACAGGGATTGAGTGAGCAGTTCTTC.